One and the same sample provided the 8 T cell receptor beta chains below, sequenced in a study of early T cells in non-severe SARS-CoV-2 infection. Each CDR3 protein gets one entry after TCRdb re-called the 5' RACE reads with MiXCR. Among about 64,000 distinct CDR3 sequences listed, roughly a fifth were seen once. Sequenced here: whole blood, sampled at baseline. The receptor source for this set is an adult who was a healthcare worker with PCR-confirmed SARS-CoV-2 infection or an uninfected control (not recorded which).

In DNA, the CDR3 is TGTGCCGGAAGGCCAGCGGGCTACTCTGGGGCCAACGTCCTGACTTTC. As protein: CAGRPAGYSGANVLTF. This sequence joins TRBV7-9 and TRBJ2-6, with TRBD2 as a possible D gene (6 bases). There are 16 residues in the CDR3. Trimming cost V 11 bases and J 0 bases, with 17 bases left between them. Germline V gene lookup returns CDR1 SEHNR and CDR2 FQNEAQ (reference sequence).

This chain connects TRBV5-4 to TRBJ2-5, with D unclear. This CDR3 has 14 amino acids. Trimming took off 0 bases at V and 0 bases at J, with 6 bases between the two ends. CDR1 SGHNT and CDR2 YYREEE come from the germline V gene (reference sequence). The CDR3 nucleotides read TGTGCCAGCAGCTTGGCCTCGAACCAAGAGACCCAGTACTTC. This sequence encodes CASSLASNQETQYF. Drawing the rest from reference TRBV5-4 and TRBJ2-5, the complete variable domain is ETGVTQSPTHLIKTRGQQVTLRCSSQSGHNTVSWYQQALGQGPQFIFQYYREEENGRGNFPPRFSGLQFPNYSSELNVNALELDDSALYLCASSLASNQETQYFGPGTRLLVL.

The V call is TRBV2, the J call TRBJ2-2; D is uncertain. CDR3 size: 14 residues. V was cut by 3 bases and J by 4 bases, with 9 bases left in between. Germline-derived CDR1 and CDR2 are SNHLY and FYNNEI. CDR3 loop: CASSDQGITGELFF. CDR3 coding DNA: TGTGCCAGCAGTGATCAAGGGATCACCGGGGAGCTGTTTTTT.

This clonotype was seen a handful of times. The chain has TRBV16 and TRBJ2-4, with TRBD1 identical over 8 bases. Germline V lookup: CDR1 KGHSY, CDR2 FQNENV. The ends lost 4 bases at V and 8 bases at J; junction bases unmatched: 4. The CDR3 is 13 amino acids. DNA of the CDR3: TGTGCCAGCAGCCGTCAGGGGGCGGACATTCAGTACTTC. Encoded protein: CASSRQGADIQYF. Full variable domain (missing parts from reference TRBV16 and TRBJ2-4): GEEVAQTPKHLVRGEGQKAKLYCAPIKGHSYVFWYQQVLKNEFKFLISFQNENVFDETGMPKERFSAKCLPNSPCSLEIQATKLEDSAVYFCASSRQGADIQYFGAGTRLSVL.

This clonotype was picked up many times. The chain combines TRBV12-5 with TRBJ2-5; D call uncertain. Germline CDR1 and CDR2: LGHNT and FRNRAP. With 5 bases removed from V and 8 bases from J, the gap between germline ends came to 9 bases. This CDR3 spans 11 amino acids. The CDR3 loop reads CASGLENTQYF. DNA for the CDR3: TGTGCTAGTGGTCTGGAGAATACCCAGTACTTC. Complete variable domain (other parts from reference TRBV12-5 and TRBJ2-5): DARVTQTPRHKVTEMGQEVTMRCQPILGHNTVFWYRQTMMQGLELLAYFRNRAPLDDSGMPKDRFSAEMPDATLATLKIQPSEPRDSAVYFCASGLENTQYFGPGTRLLVL.

This clonotype has only a few counts. J is TRBJ1-2 and V is TRBV4-1, with 7 positions matching TRBD1. The CDR3 runs 16 residues. The ends lost 4 bases at V and 0 bases at J; junction bases unmatched: 8. The germline gives CDR1 MGHRA, CDR2 YSYEKL. CDR3 in amino acids: CASSPPRDRPNYGYTF. The CDR3 bases are TGCGCCAGCAGCCCCCCCAGGGACAGACCTAACTATGGCTACACCTTC.

As to this clonotype: The junction and the germline gene differ at one end; a read error may be behind it. The chain combines TRBV10-1 with TRBJ2-3; D is uncertain. The germline CDR1 and CDR2 sequences are WNHNN and SYGVQD (reference sequence). This CDR3 comprises 14 residues. The CDR3 DNA reads as TGCGCCAGCAGTGAAATGGGCCATCCAGATACGCAGTATTTC. It yields the protein CASSEMGHPDTQYF.

The chain employs TRBV5-1 and TRBJ2-1, with TRBD2 as a possible D gene (6 bases). CDR1 is SGHRS and CDR2 is YFSETQ in the germline V gene. V lost 6 bases, J lost 1 base, and 11 bases lay in between. CDR3 length equals 14 residues. CDR3 sequence: CASNLAPSYNEQFF. The CDR3 DNA reads TGCGCCAGCAACCTAGCGCCGTCCTACAATGAGCAGTTCTTC.